The TCR beta chain under discussion was sequenced for a study of blood T cell repertoires in COVID-19. The repertoire was sequenced with immunoSEQ multiplex PCR; TCRdb's copy has only in-frame clones and lacks some. Here the sample spans over 90,000 clones, around nine tenths being singletons. The CDR3 length is 13 residues. Germline CDR1 and CDR2: LNHDA and SQIVND (reference sequence). The J segment lost 6 bases and the V segment lost 7 bases, leaving 7 bases of the junction unmatched. The specimen sequenced was peripheral blood. The chain is built from TRBV19 and TRBJ2-7; 9 bases are a match to TRBD1. The clonotype comes from a man at least 80 years old with acute or convalescent COVID-19. The CDR3 DNA sequence: TGTGCCAGTACCAGGACAGGGGATGCCGAGCAGTACTTC. Translation gives CASTRTGDAEQYF.